This is a list of T cell receptor beta chains from one sample in a study of yellow fever vaccine responses in identical twins. Each CDR3 protein gets one entry after TCRdb re-called the RT-PCR reads with MiXCR. The sample lists tens of thousands of distinct CDR3 sequences; less than 70% were seen once. Source: T cells from blood (PBMCs), unsorted or a sorted subset (not recorded which), taken before or after yellow fever vaccination (not recorded which). Receptor source: a woman aged 18-35 years who received the yellow fever vaccine. The CDR3 runs from the conserved cysteine through the conserved F or W. D genes are given only for firm matches. The listing skips clone size in some rows; elsewhere it reads once, few, many or a size class.

NA	TRBV7-7	15	TRBJ2-1	NA	CASSLGALSYNEQFF	TGTGCCAGCAGCTTAGGGGCTCTCTCCTACAATGAGCAGTTCTTC
few	TRBV18	14	TRBJ2-1	TRBD1	CASSPGQEYNEQFF	TGTGCCAGCTCGCCGGGACAGGAGTACAATGAGCAGTTCTTC
NA	TRBV14	15	TRBJ2-7	NA	CASSPQSWYSYEQYF	TGTGCCAGCAGCCCCCAGAGTTGGTATTCCTACGAGCAGTACTTC
NA	TRBV6-2/TRBV6-3	14	TRBJ2-7	NA	CASSYSIIPYEQYF	TGTGCCAGCAGTTACTCGATCATCCCCTACGAGCAGTACTTC
NA	TRBV12-3/TRBV12-4	15	TRBJ2-7	TRBD2	CASSDRSGGKGEQYF	TGTGCCAGCAGTGACCGTAGCGGGGGCAAGGGGGAGCAGTACTTC
few	TRBV4-2	13	TRBJ2-3	NA	CASSQEGSDTQYF	TGTGCCAGCAGCCAAGAAGGGTCAGATACGCAGTATTTT
once	TRBV10-2	15	TRBJ2-3	NA	CASSEGGGSRDTQYF	TGCGCCAGCAGTGAGGGGGGCGGCAGTCGGGATACGCAGTATTTT
NA	TRBV11-1	16	TRBJ2-1	TRBD1	CASSSIGQGGQYEQFF	TGTGCCAGCAGCTCTATCGGACAGGGCGGTCAGTATGAGCAGTTCTTC
NA	TRBV29-1	14	TRBJ2-2	TRBD1	CSVRAGGSTGELFF	TGCAGCGTGAGGGCAGGGGGCAGCACCGGGGAGCTGTTTTTT
NA	TRBV25-1	16	TRBJ2-7	TRBD2	CASSEWARREVGEQYF	TGTGCCAGCAGTGAATGGGCCCGGCGGGAGGTGGGCGAGCAGTACTTC
NA	TRBV10-1	14	TRBJ1-1	TRBD1	CASSWDSLNTEAFF	TGCGCCAGCAGTTGGGACAGCTTGAACACTGAAGCTTTCTTT
NA	TRBV18	16	TRBJ2-1	TRBD1	CASSPPGTVSYNEQFF	TGTGCCAGCTCACCACCGGGGACAGTTTCCTACAATGAGCAGTTCTTC
NA	TRBV5-5	14	TRBJ1-3	NA	CASSFGGSGNTIYF	TGTGCCAGCAGCTTCGGGGGATCAGGAAACACCATATATTTT
NA	TRBV28	15	TRBJ2-5	NA	CASRQIPFREETQYF	TGTGCCAGCAGACAAATCCCCTTCCGCGAAGAGACCCAGTACTTC
NA	TRBV29-1	13	TRBJ2-1	NA	CSVEGASYNEQFF	TGCAGCGTTGAGGGGGCCTCCTACAATGAGCAGTTCTTC
NA	TRBV21-1	17	TRBJ2-1	NA	CASQRNNRAFFYNEQFF	TGTGCCAGCCAAAGAAATAACAGGGCCTTCTTCTACAATGAGCAGTTCTTC
NA	TRBV10-3	12	TRBJ1-1	NA	CAISESTGEAFF	TGTGCCATCAGTGAGTCGACGGGAGAAGCTTTCTTT
once	TRBV12-3/TRBV12-4	14	TRBJ2-2	TRBD2	CASTSGGRGGELFF	TGTGCCAGCACTTCGGGGGGGCGAGGCGGGGAGCTGTTTTTT